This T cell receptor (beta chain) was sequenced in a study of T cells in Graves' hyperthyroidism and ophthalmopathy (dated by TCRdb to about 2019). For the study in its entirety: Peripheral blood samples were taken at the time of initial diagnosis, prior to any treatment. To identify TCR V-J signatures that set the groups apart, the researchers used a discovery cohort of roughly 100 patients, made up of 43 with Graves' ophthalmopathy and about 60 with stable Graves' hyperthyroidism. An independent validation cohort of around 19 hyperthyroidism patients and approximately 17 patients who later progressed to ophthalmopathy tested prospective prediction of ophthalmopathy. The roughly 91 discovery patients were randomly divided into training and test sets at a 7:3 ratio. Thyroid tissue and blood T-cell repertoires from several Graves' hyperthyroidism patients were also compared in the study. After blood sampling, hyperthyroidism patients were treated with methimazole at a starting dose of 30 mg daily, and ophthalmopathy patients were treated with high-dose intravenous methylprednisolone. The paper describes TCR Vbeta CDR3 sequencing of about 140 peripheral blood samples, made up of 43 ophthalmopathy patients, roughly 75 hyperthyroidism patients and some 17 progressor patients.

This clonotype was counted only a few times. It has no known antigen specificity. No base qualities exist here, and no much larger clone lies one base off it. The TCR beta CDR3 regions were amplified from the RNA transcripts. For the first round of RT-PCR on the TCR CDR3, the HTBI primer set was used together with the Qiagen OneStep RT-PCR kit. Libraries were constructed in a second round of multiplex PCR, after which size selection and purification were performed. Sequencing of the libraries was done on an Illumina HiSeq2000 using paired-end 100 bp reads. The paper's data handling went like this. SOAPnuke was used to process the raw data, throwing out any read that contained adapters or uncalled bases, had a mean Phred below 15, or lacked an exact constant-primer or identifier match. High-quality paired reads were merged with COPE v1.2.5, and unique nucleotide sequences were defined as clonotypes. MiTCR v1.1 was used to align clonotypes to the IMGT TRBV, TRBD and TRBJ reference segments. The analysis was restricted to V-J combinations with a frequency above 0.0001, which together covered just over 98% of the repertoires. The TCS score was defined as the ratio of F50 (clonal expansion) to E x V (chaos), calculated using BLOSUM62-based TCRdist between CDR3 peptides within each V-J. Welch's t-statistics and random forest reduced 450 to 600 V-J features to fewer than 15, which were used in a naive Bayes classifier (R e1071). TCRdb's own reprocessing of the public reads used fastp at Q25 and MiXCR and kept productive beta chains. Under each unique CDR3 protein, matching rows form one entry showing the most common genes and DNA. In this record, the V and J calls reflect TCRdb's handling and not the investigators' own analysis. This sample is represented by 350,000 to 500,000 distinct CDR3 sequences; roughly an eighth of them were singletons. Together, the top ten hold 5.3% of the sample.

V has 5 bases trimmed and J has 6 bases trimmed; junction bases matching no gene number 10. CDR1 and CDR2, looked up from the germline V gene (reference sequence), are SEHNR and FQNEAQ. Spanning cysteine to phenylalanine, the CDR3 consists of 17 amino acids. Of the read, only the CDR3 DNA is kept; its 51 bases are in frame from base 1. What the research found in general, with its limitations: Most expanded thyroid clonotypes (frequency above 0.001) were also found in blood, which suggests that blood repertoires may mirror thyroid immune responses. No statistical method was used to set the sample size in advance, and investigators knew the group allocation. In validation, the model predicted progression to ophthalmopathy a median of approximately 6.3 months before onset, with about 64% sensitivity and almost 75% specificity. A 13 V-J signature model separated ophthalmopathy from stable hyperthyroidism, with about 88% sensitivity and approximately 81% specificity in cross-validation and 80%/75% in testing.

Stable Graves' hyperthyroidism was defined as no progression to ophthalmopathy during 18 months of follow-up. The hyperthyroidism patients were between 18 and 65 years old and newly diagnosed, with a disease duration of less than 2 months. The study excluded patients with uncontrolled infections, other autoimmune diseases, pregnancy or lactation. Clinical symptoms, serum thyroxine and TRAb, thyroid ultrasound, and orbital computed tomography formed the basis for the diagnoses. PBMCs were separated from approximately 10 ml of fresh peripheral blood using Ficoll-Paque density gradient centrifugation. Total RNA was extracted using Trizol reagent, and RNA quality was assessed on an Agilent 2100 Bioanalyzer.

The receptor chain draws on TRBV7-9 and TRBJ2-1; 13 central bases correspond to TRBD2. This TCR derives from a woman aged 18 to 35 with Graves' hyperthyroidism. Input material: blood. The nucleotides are TGTGCCAGCAGCCCAACTAGCGGGAGGGCCTTTTTCAATGAGCAGTTCTTC. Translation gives CASSPTSGRAFFNEQFF.